These T cell receptor beta chains were read from a single sample in a study of blood T cell repertoires in COVID-19. Method: immunoSEQ multiplex PCR; TCRdb's copy keeps in-frame clones and lacks some. The top ten clones hold approximately 1.2% of a sample with about 85,000 clones, roughly four fifths of them seen once. The sample taken for sequencing was peripheral blood. These receptors came from a woman of 80 years or more with acute or convalescent COVID-19. Each CDR3 is given without its conserved first and last residue.

J | V | CDR3
TRBJ2-1 | TRBV11-2 | ASSLVRAGSYNEQF
TRBJ2-7 | TRBV3-1/TRBV3-2 | ASSLFHLAEQY
TRBJ1-4 | TRBV27 | ASSLWTGATNEKLF
TRBJ2-1 | TRBV12-3/TRBV12-4 | ASSPSGGAEF
TRBJ1-2 | TRBV6-6 | ASSYSQGSGYT
TRBJ2-7 | TRBV7-3 | ASRFTASTAAEQY
TRBJ1-2 | TRBV28 | ASSFGWGGDYGYT
TRBJ2-7 | TRBV18 | ASSPPGLAGPSYEQY
TRBJ2-2 | TRBV5-6 | ASSPNGGRVTGELF
TRBJ1-1 | TRBV11-2 | ASSLQQGNTEAF
TRBJ2-5 | TRBV25-1 | ASSAWTGWETQY
TRBJ1-1 | TRBV9 | ASSVAEGEAF
TRBJ1-1 | TRBV5-1 | ASSLANPPGLNTEAF
TRBJ1-2 | TRBV27 | ASSFSVANYGYT
TRBJ1-6 | TRBV7-8 | ASSLGQGMGSPLH
TRBJ1-1 | TRBV19 | ASIRTGGLNTEAF
TRBJ1-4 | TRBV2 | ASIRRQINEKLF
TRBJ2-7 | TRBV15 | ATSKQGEAYEQY
TRBJ2-5 | TRBV5-4 | ASSLPLGGSETQY
TRBJ2-1 | TRBV9 | ASSPAPWDRAGHNEQF
TRBJ1-4 | TRBV27 | ASSPRDTATNEKLF
TRBJ1-2 | TRBV28 | ASSFIAASGYT
TRBJ1-1 | TRBV18 | ASSGGTQNTEAF
TRBJ2-6 | TRBV7-8 | ASSPTGFSGANVLT
TRBJ1-5 | TRBV28 | ASRRDSNQPQH
TRBJ1-6 | TRBV10-3 | AISDRPGQANRGNNSPLH
TRBJ2-7 | TRBV6-1 | ASSEVSGYYEQY
TRBJ2-1 | TRBV3-1/TRBV3-2 | ASSRPGGGNEQF
TRBJ2-2 | TRBV9 | ASSVAGTGAAGELF
TRBJ1-2 | TRBV6-6 | ASSRGQRTYGYT
TRBJ2-2 | TRBV2 | ASSGGNWNTGELF
TRBJ2-5 | TRBV5-1 | ASRTGQETQY
TRBJ1-2 | TRBV19 | ASSAPWDKTPGYT
TRBJ2-7 | TRBV10-1 | ASSDRDSGNGRYEQY
TRBJ2-7 | TRBV6-1 | ASSELIGRASYEQY
TRBJ1-2 | TRBV2 | ASSEASGIGGYT
TRBJ2-2 | TRBV28 | ASSLLAGAVGELF
TRBJ2-7 | TRBV5-4 | ASSPEVFTYEQY
TRBJ2-1 | TRBV9 | ASSGGGSYNEQF
TRBJ1-1 | TRBV6-5 | ASRDRDFMNTEAF
TRBJ2-7 | TRBV6-1 | ASSYPSSYEQY
TRBJ1-3 | TRBV5-1 | ASSPQGTGNTIY
TRBJ1-1 | TRBV5-1 | ASSLGWAEGTF
TRBJ1-5 | TRBV2 | ASSVGQPQH
TRBJ1-5 | TRBV5-1 | ASSLQGSGNQPQH
TRBJ1-1 | TRBV6-1 | ASSEANRGKAF